These 6 T cell receptor beta chains came from one sample sequenced in a study of shared clonotypes between healthy human individuals. TCRdb keeps only in-frame clones here, not all; method: immunoSEQ multiplex PCR. Found here are approximately 2.3 million clones, approximately 95% of them singletons; the top ten hold about 0.37%. Material: naive CD4+ T cells from PBMCs. Subset described: CD45RA+ positively selected. The receptors shown here come from a man aged 18 to 29 in good health. Some clones in this sample may be carry-over from other donors' samples.

This chain joins TRBV28 and TRBJ1-5; D might be TRBD1 (5 bases). The CDR3 sequence is 13 residues long. The V end lost 3 bases, the J end lost 12 bases, and 15 bases lay between the germline ends. CDR1 MDHEN and CDR2 SYDVKM come from the germline V gene. The CDR3 is CASSLGQQGGQHF. CDR3 in DNA: TGTGCCAGCAGTTTGGGCCAGCAGGGCGGCCAGCATTTT.

The chain employs TRBV5-1 and TRBJ2-5; D unresolved. V lost 7 bases, J lost 1 base, and 11 bases lay in between. In germline, CDR1 is SGHRS, CDR2 YFSETQ. This CDR3 has 13 residues. The CDR3 region is CASFPSPQETQYF. As DNA, the CDR3 is TGCGCCAGCTTCCCCAGCCCCCAAGAGACCCAGTACTTC.

Concerning this clone itself: This specimen includes other DNA sequences encoding the same CDR3. V is TRBV9 and J is TRBJ2-1; 8 bases align to TRBD2. The CDR3 has 15 amino acids. Germline lookup yields CDR1 SGDLS and CDR2 YYNGEE. J was trimmed by 2 bases and V by 0 bases; bases with no gene match: 1. The CDR3 loop is CASSVGGGPYNEQFF. DNA of the CDR3: TGTGCCAGCAGCGTAGGCGGGGGGCCCTACAATGAGCAGTTCTTC.

Of note for this clone: The sample holds other DNA sequences that translate to the same CDR3. This rearrangement joins TRBV20-1 to TRBJ2-1; D is possibly TRBD2 (5 bases). Trimming removed 6 bases from V and 7 bases from J, with 7 bases in between. This CDR3 is 10 amino acids long. From germline, CDR1 is DFQATT and CDR2 SNEGSKA (reference sequence). The CDR3 here is CSAGSNEQFF. The DNA of the CDR3 is TGCAGTGCAGGGAGTAATGAGCAGTTCTTC.

On this clone: This CDR3 is also generated by other DNA sequences in the sample. The rearrangement uses TRBV7-3 and TRBJ2-1; D is unresolved. The germline V gene has CDR1 SGHTA and CDR2 FQGTGA. V was trimmed by 3 bases and J by 0 bases, leaving 9 bases between them. The CDR3 consists of 15 residues. CDR3 sequence reads: CASSFSGSSYNEQFF. The CDR3, as DNA: TGTGCCAGCAGCTTTTCCGGAAGCTCCTACAATGAGCAGTTCTTC.

CDR3 sequence (DNA): TGTGCCAGCAGCTTATCGTACGGGAAGGTAGGATCCTACGAGCAGTACTTC. It codes for CASSLSYGKVGSYEQYF. This chain links TRBV7-2 with TRBJ2-7; TRBD2 might be the D (5 bases). CDR1 SGHTA and CDR2 FQGNSA come from the germline V gene. V lost 2 bases and J 1 base, leaving 18 bases between the germline ends. The CDR3 covers 17 residues.